The rows below give T cell receptor beta chains drawn from one sample of a study of cytomegalovirus exposure and HLA in healthy donors. Sequenced by immunoSEQ multiplex PCR; TCRdb stores in-frame clones only, minus some. The profile shows roughly 110,000 clones, under 80% of them singletons. The sample was PBMCs. Receptors originate from a woman aged 40 to 49 in good health and CMV-seropositive. CDR3s include the opening cysteine and the closing phenylalanine or tryptophan. A D gene is named only where the DNA matches it firmly. Clone size is stated in some rows and not others, as once, few, many or a class when expanded.

j_gene: TRBJ1-1
v_gene: TRBV5-1
d_gene: TRBD1
abundance: few
CDR3aa: CASSAGTGREAFF
CDR3nt: TGCGCCAGCAGCGCAGGGACAGGGCGAGAAGCTTTCTTT

j_gene: TRBJ1-5
v_gene: TRBV30
d_gene: NA
abundance: NA
CDR3aa: CAWSIRGSQPQHF
CDR3nt: TGTGCCTGGAGTATCCGGGGTAGTCAGCCCCAGCATTTT

j_gene: TRBJ2-2
v_gene: TRBV4-2
d_gene: TRBD1
abundance: NA
CDR3aa: CASSLDRDAGELFF
CDR3nt: TGTGCCAGCAGCCTTGACAGGGACGCCGGGGAGCTGTTTTTT

j_gene: TRBJ1-6
v_gene: TRBV4-2
d_gene: NA
abundance: NA
CDR3aa: CASSQDHRENSPLHF
CDR3nt: TGTGCCAGCAGCCAAGATCACAGGGAGAATTCACCCCTCCACTTT

j_gene: TRBJ1-2
v_gene: TRBV29-1
d_gene: TRBD1
abundance: NA
CDR3aa: CSVLGQGGGYTF
CDR3nt: TGCAGCGTTCTAGGACAGGGGGGCGGCTACACCTTC

j_gene: TRBJ1-1
v_gene: TRBV9
d_gene: NA
abundance: NA
CDR3aa: CASSDIRGRNTEAFF
CDR3nt: TGTGCCAGCAGCGATATCAGGGGACGGAACACTGAAGCTTTCTTT

j_gene: TRBJ2-2
v_gene: TRBV25-1
d_gene: TRBD1
abundance: NA
CDR3aa: CASSAGTGTNTGELFF
CDR3nt: TGTGCCAGCAGCGCGGGGACAGGCACGAACACCGGGGAGCTGTTTTTT

j_gene: TRBJ1-2
v_gene: TRBV6-5
d_gene: TRBD1
abundance: NA
CDR3aa: CASSRGQPANYGYTF
CDR3nt: TGTGCCAGCAGTCGGGGACAGCCGGCTAACTATGGCTACACCTTC

j_gene: TRBJ1-4
v_gene: TRBV7-6
d_gene: NA
abundance: few
CDR3aa: CASSPVYRHEKLFF
CDR3nt: TGTGCCAGCAGTCCCGTTTACAGGCACGAAAAACTGTTTTTT

j_gene: TRBJ2-3
v_gene: TRBV6-1
d_gene: TRBD1
abundance: NA
CDR3aa: CASTRDRSSDTQYF
CDR3nt: TGTGCCAGCACGAGGGACAGGTCCTCAGATACGCAGTATTTT

j_gene: TRBJ1-3
v_gene: TRBV29-1
d_gene: NA
abundance: NA
CDR3aa: CSGMTGFSGNTIYF
CDR3nt: TGCAGCGGGATGACAGGATTCTCTGGAAACACCATATATTTT

j_gene: TRBJ2-3
v_gene: TRBV29-1
d_gene: NA
abundance: NA
CDR3aa: CSVSQGQTDTQYF
CDR3nt: TGCAGCGTTTCTCAGGGGCAGACAGATACGCAGTATTTT

j_gene: TRBJ2-7
v_gene: TRBV7-8
d_gene: NA
abundance: NA
CDR3aa: CASSLAGAYEQYF
CDR3nt: TGTGCCAGCAGCTTAGCCGGGGCCTACGAGCAGTACTTC

j_gene: TRBJ1-4
v_gene: TRBV5-1
d_gene: TRBD1
abundance: NA
CDR3aa: CASSSVTRTGGLNEKLFF
CDR3nt: TGCGCCAGCAGCTCCGTGACCAGGACAGGGGGCCTTAATGAAAAACTGTTTTTT

j_gene: TRBJ2-5
v_gene: TRBV28
d_gene: NA
abundance: NA
CDR3aa: CASRLPHGETQYF
CDR3nt: TGTGCCAGCAGACTACCCCACGGGGAGACCCAGTACTTC

j_gene: TRBJ1-2
v_gene: TRBV7-9
d_gene: TRBD1
abundance: few
CDR3aa: CASSLEGLRGNYGYTF
CDR3nt: TGTGCCAGCAGCTTAGAAGGCCTCAGGGGGAACTATGGCTACACCTTC

j_gene: TRBJ2-2
v_gene: TRBV29-1
d_gene: TRBD2
abundance: NA
CDR3aa: CSVEASGGAGELFF
CDR3nt: TGCAGCGTTGAGGCTAGCGGGGGGGCTGGGGAGCTGTTTTTT

j_gene: TRBJ1-1
v_gene: TRBV7-9
d_gene: NA
abundance: NA
CDR3aa: CASSLVLGGSTEAFF
CDR3nt: TGTGCCAGCAGCTTAGTCCTGGGTGGGAGCACTGAAGCTTTCTTT

j_gene: TRBJ1-2
v_gene: TRBV5-4
d_gene: TRBD1
abundance: NA
CDR3aa: CASSLFGTGDYGYTF
CDR3nt: TGTGCCAGCAGCTTGTTTGGGACAGGGGACTATGGCTACACCTTC

j_gene: TRBJ2-3
v_gene: TRBV30
d_gene: NA
abundance: few
CDR3aa: CAWSWFETDTQYF
CDR3nt: TGTGCCTGGAGTTGGTTCGAGACAGATACGCAGTATTTT

j_gene: TRBJ1-5
v_gene: TRBV5-4
d_gene: NA
abundance: NA
CDR3aa: CASSSQGTSNQPQHF
CDR3nt: TGTGCCAGCAGTTCCCAGGGGACTAGCAATCAGCCCCAGCATTTT

j_gene: TRBJ2-7
v_gene: TRBV7-9
d_gene: NA
abundance: NA
CDR3aa: CASSPPPGLTTQYF
CDR3nt: TGTGCCAGCAGCCCGCCACCGGGACTTACTACACAGTACTTC

j_gene: TRBJ2-2
v_gene: TRBV6-6
d_gene: TRBD1
abundance: NA
CDR3aa: CASSYTGTGVTGELFF
CDR3nt: TGTGCCAGCAGTTATACCGGGACAGGGGTCACCGGGGAGCTGTTTTTT

j_gene: TRBJ2-2
v_gene: TRBV6-4
d_gene: NA
abundance: NA
CDR3aa: CASRQDNYGELFF
CDR3nt: TGTGCCAGCAGACAAGACAATTACGGGGAGCTGTTTTTT

j_gene: TRBJ1-1
v_gene: TRBV7-6
d_gene: NA
abundance: NA
CDR3aa: CASSIPPLNTEAFF
CDR3nt: TGTGCCAGCTCCATACCCCCACTTAACACTGAAGCTTTCTTT

j_gene: TRBJ2-5
v_gene: TRBV2
d_gene: NA
abundance: few
CDR3aa: CASSGPAGSGETQYF
CDR3nt: TGTGCCAGCAGTGGCCCTGCCGGCTCAGGAGAGACCCAGTACTTC

j_gene: TRBJ1-2
v_gene: TRBV2
d_gene: TRBD1
abundance: NA
CDR3aa: CASSIGTGNSGYTF
CDR3nt: TGTGCCAGCAGCATTGGGACAGGGAACAGCGGCTACACCTTC

j_gene: TRBJ2-7
v_gene: TRBV6-5
d_gene: NA
abundance: NA
CDR3aa: CASIPQGLDEQYF
CDR3nt: TGTGCCAGCATCCCCCAGGGTCTGGACGAGCAGTACTTC

j_gene: TRBJ2-2
v_gene: TRBV6-5
d_gene: TRBD2
abundance: NA
CDR3aa: CASGGGGLTGELFF
CDR3nt: TGTGCCAGCGGGGGGGGAGGATTAACCGGGGAGCTGTTTTTT

j_gene: TRBJ1-1
v_gene: TRBV19
d_gene: NA
abundance: NA
CDR3aa: CASSLSGGTKAFF
CDR3nt: TGTGCCAGTAGTCTCTCCGGGGGGACTAAAGCTTTCTTT

j_gene: TRBJ1-1
v_gene: TRBV7-8
d_gene: NA
abundance: NA
CDR3aa: CASSLALEDRAFF
CDR3nt: TGTGCCAGCAGCTTAGCGCTGGAGGATCGGGCTTTCTTT

j_gene: TRBJ2-7
v_gene: TRBV27
d_gene: TRBD1
abundance: once
CDR3aa: CASSSSPDRGSEQYF
CDR3nt: TGTGCCAGCAGTTCCTCCCCCGACAGGGGCAGCGAGCAGTACTTC

j_gene: TRBJ2-3
v_gene: TRBV29-1
d_gene: TRBD2
abundance: NA
CDR3aa: CSVDLSGAPDTQYF
CDR3nt: TGCAGCGTGGATCTTAGCGGGGCTCCAGATACGCAGTATTTT

j_gene: TRBJ1-6
v_gene: TRBV5-6
d_gene: NA
abundance: NA
CDR3aa: CASSNRHGGSPLHF
CDR3nt: TGTGCCAGCAGTAATAGGCACGGCGGTTCACCCCTCCACTTT

j_gene: TRBJ1-1
v_gene: TRBV5-4
d_gene: TRBD1
abundance: NA
CDR3aa: CASSSGDRATTEAFF
CDR3nt: TGTGCCAGCAGCTCCGGGGACAGGGCCACCACTGAAGCTTTCTTT